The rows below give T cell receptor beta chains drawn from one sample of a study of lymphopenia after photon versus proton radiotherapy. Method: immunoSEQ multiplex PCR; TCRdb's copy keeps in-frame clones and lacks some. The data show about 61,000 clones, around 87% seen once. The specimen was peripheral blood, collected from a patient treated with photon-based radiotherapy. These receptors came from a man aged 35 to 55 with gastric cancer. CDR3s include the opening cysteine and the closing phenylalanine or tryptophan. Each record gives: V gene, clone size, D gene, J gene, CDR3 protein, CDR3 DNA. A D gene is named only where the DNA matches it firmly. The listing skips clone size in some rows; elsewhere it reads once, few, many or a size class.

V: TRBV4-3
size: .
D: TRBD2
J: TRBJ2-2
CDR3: CASRGGRDTGELFF
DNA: TGCGCCAGCCGCGGGGGTAGGGACACCGGGGAGCTGTTTTTT

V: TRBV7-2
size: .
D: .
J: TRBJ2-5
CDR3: CASSFGPRRVETQYF
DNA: TGTGCCAGCAGCTTCGGACCGAGGAGGGTGGAGACCCAGTACTTC

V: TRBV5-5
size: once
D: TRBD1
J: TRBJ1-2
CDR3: CASSSTGAGGYTF
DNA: TGTGCCAGCAGCTCTACAGGGGCCGGTGGCTACACCTTC

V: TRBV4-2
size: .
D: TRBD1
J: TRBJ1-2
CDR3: CASSQTGQGNYGYTF
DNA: TGTGCCAGCAGCCAGACCGGACAGGGGAACTATGGCTACACCTTC

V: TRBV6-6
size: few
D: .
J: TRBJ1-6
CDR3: CASSTVLNSPLHF
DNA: TGTGCCAGCAGTACGGTCCTGAATTCACCCCTCCACTTT

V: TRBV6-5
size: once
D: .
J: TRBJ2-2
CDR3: CASSSGTAAGTGELFF
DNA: TGTGCCAGCAGTTCGGGGACCGCCGCCGGCACCGGGGAGCTGTTTTTT

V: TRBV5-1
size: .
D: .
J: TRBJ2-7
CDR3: CASSPNKAYEQYF
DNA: TGCGCCAGCAGCCCGAACAAGGCCTACGAGCAGTACTTC

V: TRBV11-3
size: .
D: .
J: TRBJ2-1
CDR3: CASSLDGQSYNEQFF
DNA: TGTGCCAGCAGCTTAGACGGCCAGTCCTACAATGAGCAGTTCTTC

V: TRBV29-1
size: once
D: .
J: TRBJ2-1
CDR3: CSVVGRYYNEQFF
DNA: TGCAGCGTTGTTGGGCGATACTACAATGAGCAGTTCTTC

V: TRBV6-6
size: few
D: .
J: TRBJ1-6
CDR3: CASSPRQNSPLHF
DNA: TGTGCCAGCAGTCCACGACAGAATTCACCCCTCCACTTT

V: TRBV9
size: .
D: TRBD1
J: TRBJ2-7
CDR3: CASSATGDEQYF
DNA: TGTGCCAGCAGCGCCACAGGGGACGAGCAGTACTTC

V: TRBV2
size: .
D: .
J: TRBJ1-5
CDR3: CASSYAPGISNQPQHF
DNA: TGTGCCAGCAGCTATGCTCCAGGGATTAGCAATCAGCCCCAGCATTTT

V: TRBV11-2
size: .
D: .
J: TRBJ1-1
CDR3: CASSLGGANTEAFF
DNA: TGTGCCAGCAGCTTGGGTGGGGCGAACACTGAAGCTTTCTTT

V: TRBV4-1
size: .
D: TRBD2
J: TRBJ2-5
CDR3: CASSGRLAGGRQETQYF
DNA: TGCGCCAGCAGCGGACGACTAGCGGGGGGCCGACAAGAGACCCAGTACTTC

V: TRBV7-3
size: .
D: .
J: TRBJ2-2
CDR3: CASSLSAPTGELFF
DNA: TGTGCCAGCAGCTTAAGTGCCCCCACCGGGGAGCTGTTTTTT

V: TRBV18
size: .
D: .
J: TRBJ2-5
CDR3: CASSPPGEETQYF
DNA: TGTGCCAGCTCACCACCGGGGGAAGAGACCCAGTACTTC

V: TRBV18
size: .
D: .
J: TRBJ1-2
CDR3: CASSPPTVGGYTF
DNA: TGTGCCAGCTCACCACCGACAGTCGGGGGCTACACCTTC

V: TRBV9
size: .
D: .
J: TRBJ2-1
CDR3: CASSVAGENEQFF
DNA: TGTGCCAGCAGCGTGGCAGGGGAGAATGAGCAGTTCTTC

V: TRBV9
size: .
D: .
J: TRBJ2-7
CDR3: CASSVDPTPRPGEQYF
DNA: TGTGCCAGCAGCGTAGACCCCACTCCGCGGCCGGGCGAGCAGTACTTC

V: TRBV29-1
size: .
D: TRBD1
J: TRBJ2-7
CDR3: CSVDRGPSEQYF
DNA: TGCAGCGTCGACAGGGGGCCCAGCGAGCAGTACTTC

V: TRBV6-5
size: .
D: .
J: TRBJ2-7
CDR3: CASGGIFPRLSEQYF
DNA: TGTGCCAGCGGGGGGATCTTTCCGAGACTCTCCGAGCAGTACTTC

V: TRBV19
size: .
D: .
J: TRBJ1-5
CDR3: CASSIRAERGNQPQHF
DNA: TGTGCCAGTAGTATCCGGGCCGAGAGAGGCAATCAGCCCCAGCATTTT

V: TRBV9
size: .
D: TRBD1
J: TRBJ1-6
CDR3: CASSAGQGGTYNSPLHF
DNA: TGTGCCAGCAGCGCAGGACAGGGGGGGACCTATAATTCACCCCTCCACTTT